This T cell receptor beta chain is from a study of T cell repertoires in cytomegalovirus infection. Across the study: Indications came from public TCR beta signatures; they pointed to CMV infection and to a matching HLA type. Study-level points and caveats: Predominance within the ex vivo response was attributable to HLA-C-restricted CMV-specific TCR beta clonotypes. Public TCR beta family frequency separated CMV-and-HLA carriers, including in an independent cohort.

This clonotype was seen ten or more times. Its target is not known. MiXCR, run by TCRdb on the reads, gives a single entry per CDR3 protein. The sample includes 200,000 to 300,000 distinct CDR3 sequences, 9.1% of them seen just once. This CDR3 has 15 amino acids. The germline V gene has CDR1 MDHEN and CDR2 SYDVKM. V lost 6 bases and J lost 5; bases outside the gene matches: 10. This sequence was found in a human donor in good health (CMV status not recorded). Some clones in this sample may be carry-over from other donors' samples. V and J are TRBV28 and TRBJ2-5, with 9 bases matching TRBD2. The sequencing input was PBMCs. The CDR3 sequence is CASRSAGGTTETQYF. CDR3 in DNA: TGTGCCAGCAGATCCGCGGGGGGGACTACGGAGACCCAGTACTTC.